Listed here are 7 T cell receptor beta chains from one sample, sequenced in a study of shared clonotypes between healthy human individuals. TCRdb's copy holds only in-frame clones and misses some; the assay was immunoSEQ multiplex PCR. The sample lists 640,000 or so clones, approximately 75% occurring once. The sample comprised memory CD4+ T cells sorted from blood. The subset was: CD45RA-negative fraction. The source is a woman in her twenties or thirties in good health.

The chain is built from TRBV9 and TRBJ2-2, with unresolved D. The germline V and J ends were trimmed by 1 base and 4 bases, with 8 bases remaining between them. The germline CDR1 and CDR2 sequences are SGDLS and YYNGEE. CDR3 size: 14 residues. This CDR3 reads CASSVMGVTGELFF. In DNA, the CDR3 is TGTGCCAGCAGCGTAATGGGTGTCACCGGGGAGCTGTTTTTT.

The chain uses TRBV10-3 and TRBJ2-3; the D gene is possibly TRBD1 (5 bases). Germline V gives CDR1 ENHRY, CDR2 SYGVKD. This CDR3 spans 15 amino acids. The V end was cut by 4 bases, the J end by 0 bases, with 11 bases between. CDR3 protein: CAISGWGSSTDTQYF. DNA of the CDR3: TGTGCCATCAGTGGCTGGGGCTCTAGCACAGATACGCAGTATTTT.

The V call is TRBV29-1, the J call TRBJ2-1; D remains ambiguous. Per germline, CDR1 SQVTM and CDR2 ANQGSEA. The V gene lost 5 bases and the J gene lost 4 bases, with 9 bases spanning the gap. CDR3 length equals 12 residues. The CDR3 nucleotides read TGCAGCGTTTTGGTACAGTACAATGAGCAGTTCTTC. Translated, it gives CSVLVQYNEQFF.

CDR3: CASSLAPTRLSTDTQYF. The CDR3 DNA is TGTGCCAGCAGCTTAGCCCCAACACGCCTCAGCACAGATACGCAGTATTTT. The rearrangement uses TRBV11-2 and TRBJ2-3; D unclear. The CDR3 has 17 amino acids. Trimming left V 1 base short and J 0 bases short, with 14 bases between. From germline, CDR1 is SGHAT and CDR2 FQNNGV.

DNA of the CDR3: TGTGCCAGCAGTTTAGTCGGGGGCTCCAACTATGGCTACACCTTC. Protein product: CASSLVGGSNYGYTF. V is TRBV28 and J is TRBJ1-2; tentatively, D is TRBD1 (6 bases). Per the germline V gene, CDR1 is MDHEN and CDR2 is SYDVKM. CDR3 length equals 15 residues. Between the trimmed V and J ends, which lost 2 bases and 2 bases, there was a span of 12 bases.

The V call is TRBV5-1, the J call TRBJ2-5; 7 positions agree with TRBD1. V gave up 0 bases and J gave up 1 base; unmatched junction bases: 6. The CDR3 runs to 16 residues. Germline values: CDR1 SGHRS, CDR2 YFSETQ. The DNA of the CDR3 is TGCGCCAGCAGCTTGGGAATGACAGGGAGCCAAGAGACCCAGTACTTC. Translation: CASSLGMTGSQETQYF. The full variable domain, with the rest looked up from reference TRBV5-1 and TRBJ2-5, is KAGVTQTPRYLIKTRGQQVTLSCSPISGHRSVSWYQQTPGQGLQFLFEYFSETQRNKGNFPGRFSGRQFSNSRSEMNVSTLELGDSALYLCASSLGMTGSQETQYFGPGTRLLVL.

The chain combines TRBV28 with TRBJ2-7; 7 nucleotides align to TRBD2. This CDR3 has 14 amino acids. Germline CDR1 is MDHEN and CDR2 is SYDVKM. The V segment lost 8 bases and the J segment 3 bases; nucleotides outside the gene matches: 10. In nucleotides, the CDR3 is TGTGCCAGCCGATCGGGGGGAGGGTACTACGAGCAGTACTTC. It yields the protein CASRSGGGYYEQYF.